These 14 T cell receptor beta chains originate from one sample sequenced in a study of CD8 T cells in Susac syndrome. Random-hexamer reverse transcription was applied to roughly 0.5 to 1 ug RNA. TCRdb processed the immunoSEQ multiplex PCR reads anew with MiXCR; each CDR3 protein has one entry. The table lists some 180,000 distinct CDR3 sequences, about 94% of them singletons. The material sequenced was CD4+ T cells from PBMCs. The receptors here all came from a human donor in good health.

This clonotype showed up just once. The rearrangement joins TRBV9 to TRBJ1-2; D is perhaps TRBD1 (5 bases). Trimming shortened V by 2 bases and J by 8 bases, and 16 bases separated the two germline ends. Germline lookup yields CDR1 SGDLS and CDR2 YYNGEE. This CDR3 has 14 residues. CDR3 amino acids: CASSVLEGMGGYTF. CDR3 nucleotides: TGTGCCAGCAGCGTCCTGGAGGGGATGGGCGGCTACACCTTC. Full variable domain (outside the CDR3, taken from reference TRBV9 and TRBJ1-2): DSGVTQTPKHLITATGQRVTLRCSPRSGDLSVYWYQQSLDQGLQFLIQYYNGEERAKGNILERFSAQQFPDLHSELNLSSLELGDSALYFCASSVLEGMGGYTFGSGTRLTVV.

This sequence joins TRBV27 and TRBJ2-1, with TRBD2 identical over 9 bases. The germline gives CDR1 MNHEY, CDR2 SMNVEV (reference sequence). This CDR3 has 18 amino acids. After removal of 5 bases from V and 0 bases from J, the junction contained 11 bases not matched to a gene. The chain's CDR3 is CASSARLAGLTSYNEQFF. The CDR3 DNA reads as TGTGCCAGCAGTGCCCGGCTAGCGGGGCTCACCTCCTACAATGAGCAGTTCTTC.

This chain uses TRBV7-2 with TRBJ2-1, with TRBD1 matching over 9 bases. V was pared by 5 bases and J by 10 bases, with 12 bases of the junction left unmatched. The germline V gene has CDR1 SGHTA and CDR2 FQGNSA. The CDR3 sequence is 15 residues long. The CDR3 nucleotides read TGTGCCAGCAGCCGGGGCGGGACAGGGATAATCGAGCAGTTCTTC. Residues: CASSRGGTGIIEQFF. The variable domain in full, completed from reference TRBV7-2 and TRBJ2-1, reads GAGVSQSPSNKVTEKGKDVELRCDPISGHTALYWYRQSLGQGLEFLIYFQGNSAPDKSGLPSDRFSAERTGGSVSTLTIQRTQQEDSAVYLCASSRGGTGIIEQFFGPGTRLTVL.

DNA for the CDR3: TGTGCCAGCGTATCTCGTCGTGGGGGGATCGCACCAGCGGGCAATGGTAATGAGCAGTTCTTC. It specifies CASVSRRGGIAPAGNGNEQFF. The chain joins TRBV12-3 or TRBV12-4 to TRBJ2-1, with D maybe TRBD2 (6 bases). Trimming pared 8 bases from V and 7 bases from J, leaving 39 bases between. CDR3 length equals 21 residues.

The rearrangement joins TRBV18 to TRBJ1-5; D remains unclear. The CDR3 loop spans 14 amino acids. Between the trimmed V and J ends, which lost 1 base and 5 bases, there was a span of 9 bases. Germline CDR1 and CDR2: KGHSH and LQKENI. CDR3: CASSPLPFDQPQHF. In DNA, the CDR3 is TGTGCCAGCTCACCACTGCCCTTTGATCAGCCCCAGCATTTT.

The chain uses TRBV6-1 and TRBJ2-7, with D perhaps matching TRBD1 (5 bases). Germline CDR1 is MNHNS and CDR2 is SASEGT. The germline V and J ends were trimmed by 8 bases and 2 bases, with 16 bases remaining between them. This CDR3 has 14 amino acids. The CDR3 nucleotides are TGTGCCAGCGGGAAGGGGCCCACGGCCTACGAGCAGTACTTC. Its protein product is CASGKGPTAYEQYF.

V gene TRBV27 combines with J gene TRBJ1-4; D is uncertain. Germline values: CDR1 MNHEY, CDR2 SMNVEV (reference sequence). V lost 5 bases to trimming and J lost 8 bases, with 9 bases between them. This CDR3 has 12 amino acids. CDR3 in DNA: TGTGCCAGCAGTCGCACCGGAGAAAAACTGTTTTTT. Encoded protein: CASSRTGEKLFF.

V gene TRBV5-1 combines with J gene TRBJ1-2; 10 bases map to TRBD1. Per germline, CDR1 SGHRS and CDR2 YFSETQ. J gave up 5 bases and V 4 bases, and 5 bases lay outside the gene matches. The CDR3 length is 14 residues. For the CDR3, the DNA is TGCGCCAGCAGCCGGGACAGGGGAAAGTATGGCTACACCTTC. This encodes CASSRDRGKYGYTF.

This sequence joins TRBV7-2 and TRBJ2-5; 13 bases are a match to TRBD2. J was trimmed by 5 bases and V by 5 bases; bases with no gene match: 8. Looked up from germline, CDR1 is SGHTA and CDR2 is FQGNSA. The CDR3 covers 16 residues. CDR3 in amino acids: CASSLLLAGGPETQYF. CDR3 in DNA: TGTGCCAGCAGCCTACTACTAGCGGGGGGGCCGGAGACCCAGTACTTC.

The chain is built from TRBV5-1 and TRBJ2-2; no clear D gene. Germline lookup yields CDR1 SGHRS and CDR2 YFSETQ. Deletions cut 1 base from V and 0 bases from J, with 10 bases between. The CDR3 length is 16 residues. CDR3 nucleotides: TGCGCCAGCAGCTTGATAGGTGCAGCGAACACCGGGGAGCTGTTTTTT. This encodes CASSLIGAANTGELFF.

The chain combines TRBV18 with TRBJ1-5; TRBD1 is a possible D gene (5 bases). This CDR3 has 13 residues. Trimming removed 6 bases from V and 6 bases from J, with 12 bases in between. From germline, CDR1 is KGHSH and CDR2 LQKENI. CDR3 sequence reads: CASSMGGVQPQHF. The CDR3 DNA reads TGTGCCAGCTCGATGGGAGGGGTTCAGCCCCAGCATTTT.

The chain is built from TRBV12-3 or TRBV12-4 and TRBJ2-2; D possibly matches TRBD1 or TRBD2 (5 bases each). This CDR3 is built from 14 residues. Trimming removed 7 bases from V and 6 bases from J, with 15 bases in between. CDR3 loop: CASTKGPGAGELFF. CDR3 in DNA: TGTGCCAGCACCAAGGGACCTGGGGCCGGGGAGCTGTTTTTT.

This chain connects TRBV7-2 to TRBJ2-7; 7 nucleotides line up with TRBD1. Per germline, CDR1 SGHTA and CDR2 FQGNSA. Trimming cost V 1 base and J 0 bases; bases outside gene matches: 0. The CDR3 sequence is 14 residues long. The CDR3 spells CASSLGDSSYEQYF. In DNA, the CDR3 is TGTGCCAGCAGCTTAGGGGACAGCTCCTACGAGCAGTACTTC.

The J gene is TRBJ2-2, the V gene TRBV25-1; 7 bases match TRBD1. Germline V gene data show CDR1 as MGHDK and CDR2 as SYGVNS. This CDR3 region has 15 residues. Trimming removed 4 bases from V and 9 bases from J; junction bases left unmatched: 11. The CDR3 DNA reads as TGTGCCAGCAGTGGACCTGGACAGGCCGTGAGGGAGCTGTTTTTT. This translates into CASSGPGQAVRELFF.